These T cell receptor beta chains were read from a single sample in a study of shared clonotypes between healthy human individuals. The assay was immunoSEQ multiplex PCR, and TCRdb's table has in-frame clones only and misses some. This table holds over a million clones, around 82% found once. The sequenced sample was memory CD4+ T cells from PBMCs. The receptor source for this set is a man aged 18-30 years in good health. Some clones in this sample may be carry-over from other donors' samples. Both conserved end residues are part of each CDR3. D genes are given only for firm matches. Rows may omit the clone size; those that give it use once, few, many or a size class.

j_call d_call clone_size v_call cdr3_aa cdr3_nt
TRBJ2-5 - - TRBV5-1 CASSLDSRTQYF TGCGCCAGCAGCTTGGATTCGAGAACCCAGTACTTC
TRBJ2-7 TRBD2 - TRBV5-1 CASSLVGGSSHEQYF TGCGCCAGCAGCTTGGTTGGCGGGAGTAGCCACGAGCAGTACTTC
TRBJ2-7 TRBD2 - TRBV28 CASSPSGPLYEQYF TGTGCCAGCAGTCCTAGCGGGCCGCTCTACGAGCAGTACTTC
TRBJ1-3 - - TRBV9 CASSVGDPGTGNTIYF TGTGCCAGCAGCGTGGGGGACCCGGGGACTGGAAACACCATATATTTT
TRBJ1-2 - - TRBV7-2 CASSLVGGGDGYTF TGTGCCAGCAGCTTAGTAGGTGGTGGGGATGGCTACACCTTC
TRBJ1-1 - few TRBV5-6 CASSSLGGTEAFF TGTGCCAGCAGCTCGTTGGGGGGCACTGAAGCTTTCTTT
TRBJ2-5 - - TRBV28 CASSRQAVETQYF TGTGCCAGCAGTAGACAAGCGGTCGAGACCCAGTACTTC
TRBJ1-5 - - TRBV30 CAWSVRGVSNQPQHF TGTGCCTGGAGCGTCCGGGGGGTAAGCAATCAGCCCCAGCATTTT
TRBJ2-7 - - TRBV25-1 CASSSQLPYEQYF TGTGCCAGCAGTTCTCAGCTCCCCTACGAGCAGTACTTC
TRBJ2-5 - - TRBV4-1 CASSQIPRQGGETQYF TGCGCCAGCAGCCAAATACCCCGACAGGGAGGGGAGACCCAGTACTTC
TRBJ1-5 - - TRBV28 CASSLSISNQPQHF TGTGCCAGCAGTTTGTCGATTAGCAATCAGCCCCAGCATTTT
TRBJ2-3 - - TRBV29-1 CSVDRGEDTQYF TGCAGCGTTGACAGGGGCGAAGATACGCAGTATTTT
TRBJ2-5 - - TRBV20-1 CSASRQETQYF TGCAGTGCTAGTAGGCAAGAGACCCAGTACTTC
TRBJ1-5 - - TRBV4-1 CASSQDLGQPQHF TGCGCCAGCAGCCAAGATCTCGGACAGCCCCAGCATTTT
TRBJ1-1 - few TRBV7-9 CASSLAGNTEAFF TGTGCCAGCAGCTTAGCTGGGAACACTGAAGCTTTCTTT
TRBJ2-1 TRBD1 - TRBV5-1 CASSFMETGYVNEQFF TGCGCCAGCAGCTTCATGGAGACAGGGTATGTGAATGAGCAGTTCTTC
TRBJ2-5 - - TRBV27 CASSFRGGGYQETQYF TGTGCCAGCAGTTTCCGGGGCGGAGGGTACCAAGAGACCCAGTACTTC
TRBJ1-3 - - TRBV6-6 CASKLSGGSSGNTIYF TGTGCCAGCAAACTCTCTGGGGGGAGCTCTGGAAACACCATATATTTT
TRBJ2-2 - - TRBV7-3 CASSSGPTGELFF TGTGCCAGCAGCTCTGGACCCACCGGGGAGCTGTTTTTT
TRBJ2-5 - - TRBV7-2 CASSRGYRETQYF TGTGCCAGCAGCCGGGGGTACCGGGAGACCCAGTACTTC
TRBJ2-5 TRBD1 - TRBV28 CASSLFRDRGFQAQYF TGTGCCAGCAGTTTGTTTCGGGACAGGGGCTTCCAGGCCCAGTACTTC
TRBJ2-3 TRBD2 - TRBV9 CASSVGGSSGRDTQYF TGTGCCAGCAGCGTCGGGGGGAGTAGCGGGAGGGATACGCAGTATTTT
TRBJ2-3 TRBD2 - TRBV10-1 CASRGTSGTDTQYF TGCGCCAGCAGGGGGACTAGCGGCACAGATACGCAGTATTTT
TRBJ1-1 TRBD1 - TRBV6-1 CASSEGAEAFF TGTGCCAGCAGCGAGGGGGCGGAAGCTTTCTTT
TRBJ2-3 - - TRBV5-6 CASSWDQGRTDTQYF TGTGCCAGCAGCTGGGATCAGGGGCGGACAGATACGCAGTATTTT
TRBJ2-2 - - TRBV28 CATGLSGTGELFF TGTGCCACCGGACTATCGGGCACCGGGGAGCTGTTTTTT
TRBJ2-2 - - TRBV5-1 CASSQQGSPGELFF TGCGCCAGCAGCCAACAGGGTAGTCCCGGGGAGCTGTTTTTT
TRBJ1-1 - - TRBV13 CASSLIQGAFF TGTGCCAGCAGCTTAATTCAGGGTGCTTTCTTT
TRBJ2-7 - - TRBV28 CASTNTYEQYF TGTGCCAGCACCAATACGTACGAGCAGTACTTC
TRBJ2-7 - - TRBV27 CASSLRLPYEQYF TGTGCCAGCAGTTTACGGCTTCCCTACGAGCAGTACTTC
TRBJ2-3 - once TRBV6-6 CASSYSRAGWEDTQYF TGTGCCAGCAGTTACTCGCGGGCGGGATGGGAAGATACGCAGTATTTT
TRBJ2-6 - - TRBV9 CASTPRGSGANVLTF TGTGCCAGCACGCCCCGGGGCTCTGGGGCCAACGTCCTGACTTTC
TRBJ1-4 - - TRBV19 CASTRERGDEKLFF TGTGCCAGTACGAGAGAGAGGGGGGATGAAAAACTGTTTTTT
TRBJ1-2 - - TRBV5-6 CASSFSAGPYGYTF TGTGCCAGCAGCTTCTCGGCAGGGCCTTATGGCTACACCTTC
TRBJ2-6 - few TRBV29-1 CSVEGQISGANVLTF TGCAGCGTTGAAGGTCAAATCTCTGGGGCCAACGTCCTGACTTTC
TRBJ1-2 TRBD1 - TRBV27 CASSLLSAGQRNYGYTF TGTGCCAGCAGTTTATTAAGCGCGGGACAGAGAAACTATGGCTACACCTTC
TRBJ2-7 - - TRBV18 CASSPNHGYEQYF TGTGCCAGCTCACCAAACCACGGCTACGAGCAGTACTTC
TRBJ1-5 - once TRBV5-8 CASSLESGVGQPQHF TGTGCCAGCAGCTTGGAATCCGGGGTTGGTCAGCCCCAGCATTTT
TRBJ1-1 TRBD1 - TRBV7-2 CASSSWTGRTEAFF TGTGCCAGCAGCTCCTGGACAGGGAGAACTGAAGCTTTCTTT
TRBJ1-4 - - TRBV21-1 CASSQDWREKLFF TGTGCCAGCAGTCAGGACTGGCGTGAAAAACTGTTTTTT
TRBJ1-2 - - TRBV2 CASSLTGNGYTF TGTGCCAGCAGTCTCACAGGGAATGGCTACACCTTC
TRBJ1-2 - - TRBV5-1 CASSFSREGYTF TGCGCCAGCAGCTTTTCTCGTGAGGGCTACACCTTC
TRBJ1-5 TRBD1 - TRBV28 CASSSYYSGTDQPQHF TGTGCCAGCAGTTCGTATTATTCCGGGACAGATCAGCCCCAGCATTTT
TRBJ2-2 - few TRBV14 CASSGTYTGELFF TGTGCCAGCAGCGGGACATACACCGGGGAGCTGTTTTTT
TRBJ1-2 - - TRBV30 CAWSVGSNYGYTF TGTGCCTGGAGTGTAGGATCTAACTATGGCTACACCTTC
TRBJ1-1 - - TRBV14 CASSQVRDQNTEAFF TGTGCCAGCAGCCAAGTGCGGGACCAGAACACTGAAGCTTTCTTT
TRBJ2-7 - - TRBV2 CASRGQLANYEQYF TGTGCCAGCAGGGGGCAACTAGCTAATTACGAGCAGTACTTC
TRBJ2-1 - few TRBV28 CASSLLNGDRGDNEQFF TGTGCCAGCAGTTTATTAAATGGGGACCGAGGAGACAATGAGCAGTTCTTC
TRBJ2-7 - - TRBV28 CASSRERGLYEQYF TGTGCCAGCAGCCGGGAGAGGGGGCTCTACGAGCAGTACTTC
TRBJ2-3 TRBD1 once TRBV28 CASSVADRARDTQYF TGTGCCAGCAGCGTCGCGGACAGGGCTAGGGATACGCAGTATTTT
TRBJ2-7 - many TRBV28 CASSFGGIHEQYF TGTGCCAGCAGTTTTGGGGGGATCCACGAGCAGTACTTC
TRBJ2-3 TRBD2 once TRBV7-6 CASSLGGLAGSTDTQYF TGTGCCAGCAGCTTAGGGGGACTAGCGGGCAGCACAGATACGCAGTATTTT
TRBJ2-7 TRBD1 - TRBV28 CASSSRTGTHEQYF TGTGCCAGCAGCTCAAGGACAGGGACCCACGAGCAGTACTTC
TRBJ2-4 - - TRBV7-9 CASSFLENIQYF TGTGCCAGCAGCTTTCTCGAAAACATTCAGTACTTC